These 10 T cell receptor beta chains originate from one sample sequenced in a study of neoadjuvant anti-PD-1 for oral cavity cancer. The repertoire was sequenced with immunoSEQ multiplex PCR; TCRdb's copy has only in-frame clones and lacks some. The table has about 23,000 clones, about 30% seen once; the top ten hold around 15%. Time point of the sample: after neoadjuvant nivolumab, at surgical resection. Sequencing used tumor tissue, obtained after nivolumab (anti-PD-1) treatment. These receptors were obtained from a person aged 40 to 85 with oral cavity squamous cell carcinoma.

This clone was detected many times. This chain connects TRBV30 to TRBJ1-1; 8 nucleotides match TRBD1. Trimming removed 0 bases from V and 4 bases from J; junction bases left unmatched: 7. Germline values: CDR1 GTSNPN, CDR2 SVGIG (reference sequence). This CDR3 contains 15 residues. This CDR3 reads CAWSVPRGRGTEAFF. Here the CDR3 DNA reads TGTGCCTGGAGTGTACCCAGGGGGCGCGGCACTGAAGCTTTCTTT.

This clone came up a few times. The genes are TRBV6-6 and TRBJ2-7; 13 bases fit TRBD2. The CDR3 spans 14 residues. The junction had 3 bases not matched to a gene; V was cut back by 6 bases and J by 4 bases. CDR1 is MNHNY, CDR2 SVGAGI, per germline (reference sequence). The CDR3 DNA follows: TGTGCCAGCAGAACTAGCGGGGGGGCGTACGAGCAGTACTTC. This encodes CASRTSGGAYEQYF.

The genes are TRBV28 and TRBJ1-5; D possibly corresponds to TRBD1 (5 bases). Germline CDR1 is MDHEN and CDR2 is SYDVKM. Trimming stripped 5 bases from V and 5 bases from J, with 22 bases between. This CDR3 has 17 residues. The CDR3 DNA follows: TGTGCCAGCAGTCCCCTGGGTTGGCAGGGCCAAGATCAGCCCCAGCATTTT. Its translation is CASSPLGWQGQDQPQHF.

The chain combines TRBV20-1 with TRBJ2-1; perhaps TRBD1 as D (5 bases). The germline V and J ends were trimmed by 4 bases and 12 bases, with 13 bases remaining between them. CDR1 is DFQATT, CDR2 SNEGSKA, per germline (reference sequence). The CDR3 spans 11 residues. The CDR3 here is CSANQGVGQFF. CDR3 nucleotides: TGCAGTGCTAACCAGGGTGTGGGGCAGTTCTTC.

This clone was counted a few times. This sequence joins TRBV11-2 and TRBJ2-3, with 9 nucleotides matching TRBD1. The ends lost 3 bases at V and 4 bases at J; junction bases unmatched: 5. Germline lookup yields CDR1 SGHAT and CDR2 FQNNGV. This CDR3 has 15 amino acids. The CDR3: CASSFSGQGPDTQYF. Written as DNA, the CDR3 is TGTGCCAGCAGCTTTTCGGGACAGGGTCCAGATACGCAGTATTTT.

This clone was found a few times. The gene calls are TRBV10-2 and TRBJ2-1; TRBD2 agrees at 7 bases. Germline CDR1 WSHSY, CDR2 SAAADI. This CDR3 contains 14 residues. The ends lost 6 bases at V and 4 bases at J; junction bases unmatched: 6. CDR3 amino acids: CASRASGPYNEQFF. The CDR3 DNA reads as TGCGCCAGCAGGGCTAGCGGCCCGTACAATGAGCAGTTCTTC.

This chain joins TRBV19 and TRBJ1-2, with TRBD1 identical over 10 bases. This CDR3 has 15 residues. V was clipped by 4 bases and J by 4 bases; unmatched bases: 6. The germline gives CDR1 LNHDA, CDR2 SQIVND (reference sequence). The CDR3 protein is CASSTRDRGGYGYTF. The CDR3 DNA reads as TGTGCCAGTAGTACCCGGGACAGGGGTGGCTATGGCTACACCTTC.

This clone has only a few counts. This sequence joins TRBV25-1 and TRBJ2-7; 8 bases map to TRBD2. Germline values: CDR1 MGHDK, CDR2 SYGVNS. The CDR3 runs 14 residues. J lost 2 bases, V lost 2 bases, and 2 bases had no gene match. CDR3 sequence reads: CASSELGGAYEQYF. CDR3 in DNA: TGTGCCAGCAGTGAACTCGGGGGGGCCTACGAGCAGTACTTC.

This clone has more than one count but fewer than ten. This sequence joins TRBV2 and TRBJ2-1; TRBD1 might be the D (5 bases). Trimming removed 7 bases from V and 4 bases from J, with 14 bases in between. Germline V gives CDR1 SNHLY, CDR2 FYNNEI. This CDR3 spans 14 amino acids. CDR3 sequence: CASKSGAGYNEQFF. The CDR3 DNA is TGTGCCAGCAAATCCGGAGCAGGGTACAATGAGCAGTTCTTC. The whole variable domain, remainder taken from reference TRBV2 and TRBJ2-1, is EPEVTQTPSHQVTQMGQEVILRCVPISNHLYFYWYRQILGQKVEFLVSFYNNEISEKSEIFDDQFSVERPDGSNFTLKIRSTKLEDSAMYFCASKSGAGYNEQFFGPGTRLTVL.

The chain couples TRBV5-6 to TRBJ1-1; D unresolved. CDR1 and CDR2 from the germline V gene are SGHDT and YYEEEE. Trimming shortened V by 4 bases and J by 2 bases, and 12 bases separated the two germline ends. The CDR3 extends over 14 amino acids. The chain's CDR3 is CASSGFGYNTEAFF. The CDR3 DNA reads TGTGCCAGCAGCGGGTTTGGGTACAACACTGAAGCTTTCTTT.